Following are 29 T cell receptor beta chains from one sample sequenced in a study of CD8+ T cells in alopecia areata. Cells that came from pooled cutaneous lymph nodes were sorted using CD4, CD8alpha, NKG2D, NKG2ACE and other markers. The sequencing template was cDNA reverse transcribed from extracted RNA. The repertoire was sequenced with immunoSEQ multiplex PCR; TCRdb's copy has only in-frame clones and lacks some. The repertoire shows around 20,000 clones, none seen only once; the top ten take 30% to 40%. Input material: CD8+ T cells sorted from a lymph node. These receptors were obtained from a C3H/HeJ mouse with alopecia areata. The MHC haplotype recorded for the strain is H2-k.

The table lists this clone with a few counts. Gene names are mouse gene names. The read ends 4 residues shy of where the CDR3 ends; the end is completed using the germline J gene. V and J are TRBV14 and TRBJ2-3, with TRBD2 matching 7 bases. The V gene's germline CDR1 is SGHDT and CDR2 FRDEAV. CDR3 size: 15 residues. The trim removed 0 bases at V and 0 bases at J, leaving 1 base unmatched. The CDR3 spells CASSFWGGSAETLYF. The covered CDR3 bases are TGTGCCAGCAGTTTCTGGGGGGGGAGTGCAGAA.

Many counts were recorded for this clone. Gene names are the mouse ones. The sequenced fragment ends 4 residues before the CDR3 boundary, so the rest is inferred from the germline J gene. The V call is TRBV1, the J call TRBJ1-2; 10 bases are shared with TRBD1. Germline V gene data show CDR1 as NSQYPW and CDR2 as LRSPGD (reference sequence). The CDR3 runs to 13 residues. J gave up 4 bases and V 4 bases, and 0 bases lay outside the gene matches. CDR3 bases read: TGCACCTGCAGTGGACAGGGGGCCTCC. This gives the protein CTCSGQGAS. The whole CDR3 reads CTCSGQGASDYTF.

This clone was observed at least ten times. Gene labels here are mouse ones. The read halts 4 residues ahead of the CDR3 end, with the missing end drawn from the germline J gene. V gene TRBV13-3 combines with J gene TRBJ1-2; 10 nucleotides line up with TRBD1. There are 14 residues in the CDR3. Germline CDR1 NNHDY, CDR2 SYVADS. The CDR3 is CASRAGQGLSDYTF. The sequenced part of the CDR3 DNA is TGTGCCAGCAGGGCGGGACAGGGGCTTTCC.

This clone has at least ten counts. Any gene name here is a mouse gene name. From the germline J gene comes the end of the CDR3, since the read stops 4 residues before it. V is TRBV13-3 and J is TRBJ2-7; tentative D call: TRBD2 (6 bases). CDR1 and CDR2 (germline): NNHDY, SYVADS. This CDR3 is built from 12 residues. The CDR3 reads CASSRGGYEQYF. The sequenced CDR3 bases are TGTGCCAGCAGCCGCGGGGGGTAT.

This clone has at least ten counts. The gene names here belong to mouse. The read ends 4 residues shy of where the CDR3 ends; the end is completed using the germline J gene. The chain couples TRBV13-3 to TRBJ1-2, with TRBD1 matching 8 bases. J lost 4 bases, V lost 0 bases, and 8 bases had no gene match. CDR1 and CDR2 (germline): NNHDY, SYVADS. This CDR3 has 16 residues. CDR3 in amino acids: CASSDVSGGAGSDYTF. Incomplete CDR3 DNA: TGTGCCAGCAGTGATGTTTCAGGGGGCGCTGGCTCC.

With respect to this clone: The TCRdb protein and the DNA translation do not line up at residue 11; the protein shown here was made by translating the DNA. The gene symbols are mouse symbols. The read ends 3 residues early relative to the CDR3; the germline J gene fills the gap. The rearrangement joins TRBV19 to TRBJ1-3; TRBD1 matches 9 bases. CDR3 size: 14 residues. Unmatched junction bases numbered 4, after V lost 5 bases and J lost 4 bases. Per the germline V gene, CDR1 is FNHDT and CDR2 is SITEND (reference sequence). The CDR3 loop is CASRRTGGGNTLYF. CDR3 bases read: TGTGCCAGCAGGCGCACAGGGGGCGGAAATACG.

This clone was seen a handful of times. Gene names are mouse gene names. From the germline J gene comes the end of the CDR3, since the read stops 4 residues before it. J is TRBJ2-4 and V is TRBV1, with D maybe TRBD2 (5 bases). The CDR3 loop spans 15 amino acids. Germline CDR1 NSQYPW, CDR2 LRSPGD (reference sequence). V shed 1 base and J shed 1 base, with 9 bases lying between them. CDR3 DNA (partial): TGCACCTGCAGTGCAGTTGGGGTGCGTCAAAAC. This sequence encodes CTCSAVGVRQN. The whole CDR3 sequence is CTCSAVGVRQNTLYF.

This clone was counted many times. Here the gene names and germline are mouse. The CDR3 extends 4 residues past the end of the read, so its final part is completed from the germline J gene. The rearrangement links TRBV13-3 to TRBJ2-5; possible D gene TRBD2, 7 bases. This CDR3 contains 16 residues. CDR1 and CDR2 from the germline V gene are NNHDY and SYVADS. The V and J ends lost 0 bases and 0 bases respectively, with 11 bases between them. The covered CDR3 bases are TGTGCCAGCAGTGATGTGGGGGGCCATAACCAAGAC. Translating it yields CASSDVGGHNQD. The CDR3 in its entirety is CASSDVGGHNQDTQYF.

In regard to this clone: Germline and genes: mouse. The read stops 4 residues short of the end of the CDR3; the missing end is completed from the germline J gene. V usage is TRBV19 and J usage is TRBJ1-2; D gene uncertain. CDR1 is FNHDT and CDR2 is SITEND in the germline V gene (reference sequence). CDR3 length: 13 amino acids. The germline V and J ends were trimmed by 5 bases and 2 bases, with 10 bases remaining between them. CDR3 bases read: TGTGCCAGCAGCCCTAGACACAACTCC. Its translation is CASSPRHNS. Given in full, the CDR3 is CASSPRHNSDYTF.

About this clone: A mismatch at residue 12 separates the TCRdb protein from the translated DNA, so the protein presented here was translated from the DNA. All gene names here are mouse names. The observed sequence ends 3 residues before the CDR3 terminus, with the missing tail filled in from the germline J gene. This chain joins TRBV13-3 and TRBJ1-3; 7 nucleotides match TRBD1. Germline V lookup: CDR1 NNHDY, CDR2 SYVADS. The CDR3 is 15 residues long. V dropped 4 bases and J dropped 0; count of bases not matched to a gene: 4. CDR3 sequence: CASSPGGNSGNTLYF. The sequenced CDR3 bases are TGTGCCAGCAGTCCAGGGGGAAATTCTGGAAATACG.

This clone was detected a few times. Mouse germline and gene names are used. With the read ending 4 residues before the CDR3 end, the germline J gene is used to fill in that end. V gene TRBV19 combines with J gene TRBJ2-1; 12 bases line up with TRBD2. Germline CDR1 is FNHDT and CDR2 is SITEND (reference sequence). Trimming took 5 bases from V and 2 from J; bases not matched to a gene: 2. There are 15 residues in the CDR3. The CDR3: CASRDWGGDYAEQFF. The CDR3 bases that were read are TGTGCCAGCAGAGACTGGGGGGGCGACTATGCT.

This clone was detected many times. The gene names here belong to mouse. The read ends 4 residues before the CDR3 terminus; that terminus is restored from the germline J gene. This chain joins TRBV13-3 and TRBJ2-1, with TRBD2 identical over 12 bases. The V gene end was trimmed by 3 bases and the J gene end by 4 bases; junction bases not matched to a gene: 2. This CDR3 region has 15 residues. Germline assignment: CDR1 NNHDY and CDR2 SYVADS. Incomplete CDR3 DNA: TGTGCCAGCAGTGGGGACTGGGGGGCGTATGCT. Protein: CASSGDWGAYA. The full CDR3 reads CASSGDWGAYAEQFF.

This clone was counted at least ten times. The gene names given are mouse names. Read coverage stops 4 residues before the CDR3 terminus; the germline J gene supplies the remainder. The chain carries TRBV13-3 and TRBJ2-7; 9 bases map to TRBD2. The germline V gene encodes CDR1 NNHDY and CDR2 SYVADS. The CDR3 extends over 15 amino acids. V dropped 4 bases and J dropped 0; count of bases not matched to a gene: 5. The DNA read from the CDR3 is TGTGCCAGCAGTCCGACTGGGGGCCCCTCCTAT. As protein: CASSPTGGPSY. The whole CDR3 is CASSPTGGPSYEQYF.

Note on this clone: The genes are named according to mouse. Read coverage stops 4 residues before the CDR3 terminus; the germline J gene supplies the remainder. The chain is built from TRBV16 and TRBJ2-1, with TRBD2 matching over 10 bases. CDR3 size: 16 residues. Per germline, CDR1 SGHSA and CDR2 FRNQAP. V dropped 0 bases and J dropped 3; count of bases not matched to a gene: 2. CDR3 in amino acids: CASSLEGTGVYAEQFF. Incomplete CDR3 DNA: TGTGCAAGCAGCTTAGAAGGGACTGGGGTCTATGCT.

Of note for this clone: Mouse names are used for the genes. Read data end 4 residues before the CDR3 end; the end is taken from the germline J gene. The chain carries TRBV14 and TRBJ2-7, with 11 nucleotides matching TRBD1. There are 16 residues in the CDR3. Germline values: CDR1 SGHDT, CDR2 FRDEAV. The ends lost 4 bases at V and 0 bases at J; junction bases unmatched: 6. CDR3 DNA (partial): TGTGCCAGCAGTCCGGGGACAGGGGGGAGCTCCTAT. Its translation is CASSPGTGGSSY. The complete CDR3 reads CASSPGTGGSSYEQYF.

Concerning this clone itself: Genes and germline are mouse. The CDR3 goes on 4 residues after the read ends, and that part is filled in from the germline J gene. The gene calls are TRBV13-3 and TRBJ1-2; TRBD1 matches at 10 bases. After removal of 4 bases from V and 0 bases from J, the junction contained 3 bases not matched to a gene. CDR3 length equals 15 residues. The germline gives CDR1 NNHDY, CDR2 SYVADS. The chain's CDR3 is CASSPTGGPNSDYTF. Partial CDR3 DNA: TGTGCCAGCAGTCCGACAGGGGGCCCAAACTCC.

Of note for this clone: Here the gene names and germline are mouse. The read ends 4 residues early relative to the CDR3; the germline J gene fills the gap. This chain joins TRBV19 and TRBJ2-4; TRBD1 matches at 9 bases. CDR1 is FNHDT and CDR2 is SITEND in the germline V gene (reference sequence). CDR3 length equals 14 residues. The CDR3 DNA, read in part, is TGTGCCAGCAGCCCCCGACAGGGGGGAAAC. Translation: CASSPRQGGN. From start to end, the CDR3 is CASSPRQGGNTLYF.

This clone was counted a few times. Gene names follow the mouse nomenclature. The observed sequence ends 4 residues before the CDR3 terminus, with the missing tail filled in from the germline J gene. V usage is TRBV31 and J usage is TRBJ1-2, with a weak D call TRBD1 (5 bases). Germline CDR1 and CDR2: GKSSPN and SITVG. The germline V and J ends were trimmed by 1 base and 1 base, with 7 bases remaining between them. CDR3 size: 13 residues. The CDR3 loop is CAWSPRENSDYTF. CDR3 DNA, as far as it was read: TGTGCCTGGAGTCCCAGGGAAAACTCC.

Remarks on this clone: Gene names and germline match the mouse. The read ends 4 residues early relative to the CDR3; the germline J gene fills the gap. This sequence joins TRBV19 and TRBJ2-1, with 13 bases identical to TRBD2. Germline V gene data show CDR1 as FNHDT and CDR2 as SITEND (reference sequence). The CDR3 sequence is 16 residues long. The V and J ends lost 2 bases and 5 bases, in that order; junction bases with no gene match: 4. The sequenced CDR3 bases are TGTGCCAGCAGTATCCACGGGACTGGGGGGGATGCT. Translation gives CASSIHGTGGDA. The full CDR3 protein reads CASSIHGTGGDAEQFF.

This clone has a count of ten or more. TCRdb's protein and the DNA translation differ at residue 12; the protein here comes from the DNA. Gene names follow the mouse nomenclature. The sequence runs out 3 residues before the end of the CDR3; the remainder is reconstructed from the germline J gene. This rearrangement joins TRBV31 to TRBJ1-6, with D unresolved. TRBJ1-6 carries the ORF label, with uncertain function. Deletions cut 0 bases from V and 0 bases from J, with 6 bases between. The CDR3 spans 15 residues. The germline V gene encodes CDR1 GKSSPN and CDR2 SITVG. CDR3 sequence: CAWSLQDSYNSPLYF. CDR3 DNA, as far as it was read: TGTGCCTGGAGTCTCCAGGATTCCTATAATTCGCCC.

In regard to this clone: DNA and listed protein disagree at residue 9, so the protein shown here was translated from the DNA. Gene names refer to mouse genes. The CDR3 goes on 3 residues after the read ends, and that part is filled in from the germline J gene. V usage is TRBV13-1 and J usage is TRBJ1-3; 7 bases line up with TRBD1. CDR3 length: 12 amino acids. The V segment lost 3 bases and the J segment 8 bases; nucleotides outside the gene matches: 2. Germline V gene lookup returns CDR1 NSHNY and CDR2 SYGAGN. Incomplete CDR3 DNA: TGTGCCAGCAGTGTCACAGGGGATACG. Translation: CASSVTGDT. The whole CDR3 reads CASSVTGDTLYF.

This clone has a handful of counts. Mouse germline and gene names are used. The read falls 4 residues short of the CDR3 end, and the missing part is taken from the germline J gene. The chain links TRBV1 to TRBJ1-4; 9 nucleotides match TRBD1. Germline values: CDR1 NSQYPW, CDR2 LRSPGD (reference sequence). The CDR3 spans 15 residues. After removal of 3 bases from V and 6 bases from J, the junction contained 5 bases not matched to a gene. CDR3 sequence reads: CTCSAGTGRDERLFF. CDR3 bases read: TGCACCTGCAGTGCCGGGACAGGGAGAGACGAA.

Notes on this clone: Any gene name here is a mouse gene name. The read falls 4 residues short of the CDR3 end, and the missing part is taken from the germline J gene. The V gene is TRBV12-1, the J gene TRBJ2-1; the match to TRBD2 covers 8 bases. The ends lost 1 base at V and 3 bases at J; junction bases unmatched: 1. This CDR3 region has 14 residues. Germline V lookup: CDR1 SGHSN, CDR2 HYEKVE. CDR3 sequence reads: CASSLLGGYAEQFF. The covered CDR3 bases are TGTGCCAGCTCTCTGCTGGGGGGCTATGCT.

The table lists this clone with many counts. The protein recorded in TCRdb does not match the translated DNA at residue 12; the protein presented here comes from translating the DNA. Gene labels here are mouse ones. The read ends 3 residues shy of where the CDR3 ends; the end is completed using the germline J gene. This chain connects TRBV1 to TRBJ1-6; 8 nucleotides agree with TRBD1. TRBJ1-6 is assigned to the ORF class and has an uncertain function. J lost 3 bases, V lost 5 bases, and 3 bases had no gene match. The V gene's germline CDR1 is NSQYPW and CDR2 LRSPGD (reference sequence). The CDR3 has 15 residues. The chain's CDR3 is CTCSLDRVYNSPLYF. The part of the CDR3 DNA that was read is TGCACCTGCAGTCTGGACAGGGTCTATAATTCGCCC.

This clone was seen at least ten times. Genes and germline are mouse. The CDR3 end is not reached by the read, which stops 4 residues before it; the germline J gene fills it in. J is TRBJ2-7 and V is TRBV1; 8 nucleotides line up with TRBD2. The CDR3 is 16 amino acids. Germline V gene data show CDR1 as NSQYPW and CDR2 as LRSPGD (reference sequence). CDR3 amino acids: CTCSADSLLGAYEQYF. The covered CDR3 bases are TGCACCTGCAGTGCAGATTCCCTACTGGGGGCTTAT.

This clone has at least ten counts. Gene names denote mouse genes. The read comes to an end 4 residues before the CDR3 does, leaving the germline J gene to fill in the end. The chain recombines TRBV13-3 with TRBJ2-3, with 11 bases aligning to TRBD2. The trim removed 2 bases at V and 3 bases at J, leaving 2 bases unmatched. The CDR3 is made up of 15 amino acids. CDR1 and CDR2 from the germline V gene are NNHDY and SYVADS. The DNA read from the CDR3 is TGTGCCAGCAGTGAAACTGGGGGGGCCGCAGAA. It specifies CASSETGGAAE. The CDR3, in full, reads CASSETGGAAETLYF.

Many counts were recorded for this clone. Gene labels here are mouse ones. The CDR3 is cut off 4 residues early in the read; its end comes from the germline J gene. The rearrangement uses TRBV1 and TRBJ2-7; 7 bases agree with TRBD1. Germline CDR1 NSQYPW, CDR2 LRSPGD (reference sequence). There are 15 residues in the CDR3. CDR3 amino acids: CTCSAETGKVYEQYF. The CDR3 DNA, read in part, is TGCACCTGCAGTGCGGAGACAGGGAAGGTTTAT.

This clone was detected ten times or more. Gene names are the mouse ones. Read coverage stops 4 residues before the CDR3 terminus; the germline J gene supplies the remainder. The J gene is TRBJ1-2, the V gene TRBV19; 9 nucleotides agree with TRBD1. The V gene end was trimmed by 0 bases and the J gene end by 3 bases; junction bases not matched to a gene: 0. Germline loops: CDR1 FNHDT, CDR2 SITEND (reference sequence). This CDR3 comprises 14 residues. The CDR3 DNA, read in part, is TGTGCCAGCAGTATAGGGACAGGGGACTCC. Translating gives CASSIGTGDS. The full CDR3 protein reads CASSIGTGDSDYTF.

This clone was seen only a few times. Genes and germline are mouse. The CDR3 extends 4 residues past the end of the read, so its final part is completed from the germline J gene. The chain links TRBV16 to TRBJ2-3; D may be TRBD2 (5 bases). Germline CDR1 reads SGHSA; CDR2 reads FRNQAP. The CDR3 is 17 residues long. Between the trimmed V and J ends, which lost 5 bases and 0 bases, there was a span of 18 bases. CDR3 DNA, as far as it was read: TGTGCAAGCAGCATCCCTCCGGGCCTGGGTAGTGCAGAA. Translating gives CASSIPPGLGSAE. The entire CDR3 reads CASSIPPGLGSAETLYF.